This paragraph covers one T cell receptor beta chain sequence. Germline-derived CDR1 and CDR2 are KGHSH and LQKENI. V was clipped by 5 bases and J by 4 bases; unmatched bases: 7. The CDR3 loop spans 16 amino acids. The data originate from a study of blood T cell repertoires in COVID-19. About the research overall: Sample material is recorded as cDNA or gDNA derived from T cells, B-cell-depleted T cells, or PBMCs.

Sequencing used immunoSEQ multiplex PCR; TCRdb keeps in-frame clones, though not all of them. This table holds tens of thousands of clones, roughly 89% found once. The source of this sequence is a man aged 40-55 years with COVID-19, enrolled during active disease. This chain uses TRBV18 with TRBJ2-2; 10 nucleotides line up with TRBD2. Sample: peripheral blood. CDR3 sequence reads: CASSYEREGVTGELFF. The CDR3 bases are TGTGCCAGCTCATACGAGCGGGAGGGTGTCACCGGGGAGCTGTTTTTT.